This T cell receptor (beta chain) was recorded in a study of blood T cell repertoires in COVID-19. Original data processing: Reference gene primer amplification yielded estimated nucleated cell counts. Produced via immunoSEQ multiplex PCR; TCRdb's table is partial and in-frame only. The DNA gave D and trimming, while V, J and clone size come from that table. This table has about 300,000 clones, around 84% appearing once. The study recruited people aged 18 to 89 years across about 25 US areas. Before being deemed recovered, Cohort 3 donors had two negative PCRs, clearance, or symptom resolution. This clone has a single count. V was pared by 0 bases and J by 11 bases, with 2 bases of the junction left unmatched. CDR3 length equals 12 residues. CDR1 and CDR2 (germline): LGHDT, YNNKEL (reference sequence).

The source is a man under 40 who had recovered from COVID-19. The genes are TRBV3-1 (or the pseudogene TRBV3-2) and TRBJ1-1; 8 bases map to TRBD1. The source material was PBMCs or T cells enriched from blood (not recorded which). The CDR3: CASSQDRQGAFF. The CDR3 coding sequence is TGTGCCAGCAGCCAAGATCGACAGGGGGCTTTCTTT.